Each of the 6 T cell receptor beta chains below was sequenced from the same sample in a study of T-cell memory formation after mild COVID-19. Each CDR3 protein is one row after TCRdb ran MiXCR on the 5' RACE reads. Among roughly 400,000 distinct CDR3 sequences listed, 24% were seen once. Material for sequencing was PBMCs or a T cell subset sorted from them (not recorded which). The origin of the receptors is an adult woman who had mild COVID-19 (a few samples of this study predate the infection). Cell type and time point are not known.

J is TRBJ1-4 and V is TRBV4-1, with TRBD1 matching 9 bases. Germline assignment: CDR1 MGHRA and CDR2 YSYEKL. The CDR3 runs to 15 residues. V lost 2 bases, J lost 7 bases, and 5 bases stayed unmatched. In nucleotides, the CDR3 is TGCGCCAGCAGCCAACCCGGGACAGGGAGTGAAAAACTGTTTTTT. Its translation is CASSQPGTGSEKLFF.

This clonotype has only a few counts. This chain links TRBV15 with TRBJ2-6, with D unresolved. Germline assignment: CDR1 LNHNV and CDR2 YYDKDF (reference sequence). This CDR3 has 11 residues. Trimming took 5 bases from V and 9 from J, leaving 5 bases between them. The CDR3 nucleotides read TGTGCCACCAGCGCCAACAACGTCCTGACTTTC. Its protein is CATSANNVLTF.

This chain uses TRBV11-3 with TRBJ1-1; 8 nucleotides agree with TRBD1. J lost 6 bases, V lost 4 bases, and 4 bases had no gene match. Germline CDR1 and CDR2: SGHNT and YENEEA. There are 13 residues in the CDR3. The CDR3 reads CASSSTGVPEAFF. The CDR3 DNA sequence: TGTGCCAGCAGCTCGACAGGGGTACCTGAAGCTTTCTTT.

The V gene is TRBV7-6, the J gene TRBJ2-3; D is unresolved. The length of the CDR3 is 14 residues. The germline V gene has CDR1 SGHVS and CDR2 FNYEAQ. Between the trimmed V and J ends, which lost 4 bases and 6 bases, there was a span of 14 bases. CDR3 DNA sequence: TGTGCCAGCAGCTCCGGTGTAGGGTTGGATACGCAGTATTTT. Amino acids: CASSSGVGLDTQYF.

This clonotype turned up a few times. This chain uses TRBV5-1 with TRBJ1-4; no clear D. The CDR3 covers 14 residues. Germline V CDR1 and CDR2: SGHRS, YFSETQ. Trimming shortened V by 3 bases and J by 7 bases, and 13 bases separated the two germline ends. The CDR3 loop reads CASSWTRGSEKLFF. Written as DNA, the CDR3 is TGCGCCAGCAGCTGGACCAGAGGGAGTGAAAAACTGTTTTTT.

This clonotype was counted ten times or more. CDR3 loop: CASSLASATPGEQFF. The CDR3 region has the DNA TGTGCCAGCAGCTTAGCCAGTGCGACCCCTGGGGAGCAGTTCTTC. The rearrangement uses TRBV7-9 and TRBJ2-1, with no clear D. V was pared by 0 bases and J by 10 bases, with 16 bases between. The V gene's germline CDR1 is SEHNR and CDR2 FQNEAQ (reference sequence). The CDR3 contains 15 residues. Looking up the rest from reference TRBV7-9 and TRBJ2-1 gives the full variable domain: DTGVSQNPRHKITKRGQNVTFRCDPISEHNRLYWYRQTLGQGPEFLTYFQNEAQLEKSRLLSDRFSAERPKGSFSTLEIQRTEQGDSAMYLCASSLASATPGEQFFGPGTRLTVL.